What follows is one TCR beta chain and its context. With 6 bases removed from V and 5 bases from J, the gap between germline ends came to 22 bases. This CDR3 region has 16 residues. Germline CDR1 reads ENHRY; CDR2 reads SYGVKD. No fewer than 6 micrograms of total RNA were isolated from every sample. The source of the sample is a study of blood T cells in healthy people across ages. The second PCR ran roughly 6 to 11 cycles with a sample-barcoded 5' primer and J-beta primers. Via MiXCR, TCRdb re-called the 5' RACE reads, giving one row per CDR3 protein. This table has about 1.4 million distinct CDR3 sequences, almost 60% appearing once.

This rearrangement joins TRBV10-3 to TRBJ1-1, with D tentatively TRBD1 (6 bases). The TCR comes from a man in his late teens or twenties in good health. The sample consisted of blood. CDR3 sequence (DNA): TGTGCCATCAGGAAGATCGGGACACTCGACGGAACTGAAGCTTTCTTT. Amino acids: CAIRKIGTLDGTEAFF.